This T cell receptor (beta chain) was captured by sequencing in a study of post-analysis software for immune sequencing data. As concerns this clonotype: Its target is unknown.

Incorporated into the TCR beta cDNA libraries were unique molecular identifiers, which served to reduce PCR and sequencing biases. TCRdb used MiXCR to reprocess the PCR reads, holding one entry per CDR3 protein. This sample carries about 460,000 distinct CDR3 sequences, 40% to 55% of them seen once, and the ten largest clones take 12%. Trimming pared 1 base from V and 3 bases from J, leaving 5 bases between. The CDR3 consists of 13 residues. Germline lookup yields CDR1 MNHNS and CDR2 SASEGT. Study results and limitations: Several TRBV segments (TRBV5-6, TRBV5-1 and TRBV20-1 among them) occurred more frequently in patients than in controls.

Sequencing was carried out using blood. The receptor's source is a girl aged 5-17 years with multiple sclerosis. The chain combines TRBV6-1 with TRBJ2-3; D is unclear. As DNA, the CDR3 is TGTGCCAGCAGTGAAGGGCCGACAGATACGCAGTATTTT. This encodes CASSEGPTDTQYF.